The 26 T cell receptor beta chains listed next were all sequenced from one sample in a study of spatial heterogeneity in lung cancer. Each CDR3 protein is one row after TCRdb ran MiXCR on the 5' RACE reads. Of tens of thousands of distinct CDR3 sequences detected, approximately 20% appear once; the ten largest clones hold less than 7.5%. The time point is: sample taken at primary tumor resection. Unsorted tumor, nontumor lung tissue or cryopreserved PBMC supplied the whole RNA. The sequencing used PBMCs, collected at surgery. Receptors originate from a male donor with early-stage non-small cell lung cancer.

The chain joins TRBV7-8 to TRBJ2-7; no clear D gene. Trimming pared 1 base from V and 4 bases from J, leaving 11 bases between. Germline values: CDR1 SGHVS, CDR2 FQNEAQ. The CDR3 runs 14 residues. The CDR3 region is CASSLGVEGYEQYF. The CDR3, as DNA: TGTGCCAGCAGCTTAGGGGTTGAAGGGTACGAGCAGTACTTC. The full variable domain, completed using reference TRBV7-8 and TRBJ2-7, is GAGVSQSPRYKVAKRGQDVALRCDPISGHVSLFWYQQALGQGPEFLTYFQNEAQLDKSGLPSDRFFAERPEGSVSTLKIQRTQQEDSAVYLCASSLGVEGYEQYFGPGTRLTVT.

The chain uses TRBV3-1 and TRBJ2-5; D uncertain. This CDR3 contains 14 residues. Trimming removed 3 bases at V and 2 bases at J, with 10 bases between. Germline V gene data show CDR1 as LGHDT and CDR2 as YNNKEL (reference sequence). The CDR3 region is CASSHPSRQETQYF. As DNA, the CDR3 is TGTGCCAGCAGCCACCCGTCAAGACAAGAGACCCAGTACTTC.

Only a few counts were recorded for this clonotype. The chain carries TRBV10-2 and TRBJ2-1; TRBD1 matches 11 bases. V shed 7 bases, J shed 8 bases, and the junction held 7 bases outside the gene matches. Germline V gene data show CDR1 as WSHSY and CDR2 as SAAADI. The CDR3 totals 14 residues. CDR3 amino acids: CASIRTGGSYEQFF. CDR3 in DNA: TGCGCCAGCATCAGGACAGGGGGCAGCTATGAGCAGTTCTTC.

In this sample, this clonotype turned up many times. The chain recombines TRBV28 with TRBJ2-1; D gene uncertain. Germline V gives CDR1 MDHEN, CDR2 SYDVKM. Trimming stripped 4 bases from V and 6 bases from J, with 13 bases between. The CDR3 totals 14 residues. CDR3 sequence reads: CASSSTPSSNEQFF. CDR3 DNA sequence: TGTGCCAGCAGTTCGACCCCCTCTAGCAATGAGCAGTTCTTC. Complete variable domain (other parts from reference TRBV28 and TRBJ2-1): DVKVTQSSRYLVKRTGEKVFLECVQDMDHENMFWYRQDPGLGLRLIYFSYDVKMKEKGDIPEGYSVSREKKERFSLILESASTNQTSMYLCASSSTPSSNEQFFGPGTRLTVL.

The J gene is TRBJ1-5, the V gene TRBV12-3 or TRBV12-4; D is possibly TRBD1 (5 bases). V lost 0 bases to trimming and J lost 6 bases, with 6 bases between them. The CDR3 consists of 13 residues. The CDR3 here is CASSLAGLQPQHF. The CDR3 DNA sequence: TGTGCCAGCAGTTTAGCGGGGCTTCAGCCCCAGCATTTT.

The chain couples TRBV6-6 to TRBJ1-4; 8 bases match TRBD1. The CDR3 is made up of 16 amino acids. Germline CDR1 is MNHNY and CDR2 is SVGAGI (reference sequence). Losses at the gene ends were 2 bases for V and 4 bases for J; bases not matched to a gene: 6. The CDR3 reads CASSYPPGGVNEKLFF. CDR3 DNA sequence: TGTGCCAGCAGTTACCCGCCAGGGGGCGTTAATGAAAAACTGTTTTTT.

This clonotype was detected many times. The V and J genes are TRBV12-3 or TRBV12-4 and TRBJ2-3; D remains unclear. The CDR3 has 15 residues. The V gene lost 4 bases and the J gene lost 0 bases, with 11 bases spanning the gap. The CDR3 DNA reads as TGTGCCAGCAGTTCCGTGGCAGTGAGCACAGATACGCAGTATTTT. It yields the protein CASSSVAVSTDTQYF.

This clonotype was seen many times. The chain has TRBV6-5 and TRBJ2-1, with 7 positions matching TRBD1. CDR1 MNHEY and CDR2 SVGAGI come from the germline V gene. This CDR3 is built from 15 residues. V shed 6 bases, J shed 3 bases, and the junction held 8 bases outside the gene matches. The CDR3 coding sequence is TGTGCCAGCAGCTCCGGGACAGAGAACTACAATGAGCAGTTCTTC. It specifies CASSSGTENYNEQFF.

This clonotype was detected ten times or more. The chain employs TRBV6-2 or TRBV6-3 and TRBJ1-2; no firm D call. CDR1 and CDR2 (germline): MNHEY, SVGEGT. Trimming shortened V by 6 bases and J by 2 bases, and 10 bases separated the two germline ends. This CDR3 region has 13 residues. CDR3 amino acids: CASSQTENYGYTF. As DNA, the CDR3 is TGTGCCAGCAGCCAGACGGAGAACTATGGCTACACCTTC.

CDR3 in DNA: TGTGCCAGCAGCCCGGCGGCCCCTGAAGCTTTCTTT. It is translated as CASSPAAPEAFF. The chain combines TRBV7-6 with TRBJ1-1; D remains ambiguous. Trimming left V 5 bases short and J 6 bases short, with 10 bases between. CDR1 SGHVS and CDR2 FNYEAQ come from the germline V gene. There are 12 residues in the CDR3.

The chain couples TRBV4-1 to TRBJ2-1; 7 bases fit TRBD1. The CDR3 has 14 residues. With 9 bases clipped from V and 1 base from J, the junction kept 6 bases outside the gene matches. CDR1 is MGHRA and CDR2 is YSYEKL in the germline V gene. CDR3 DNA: TGCGCCAGTGGGACAGTGGTATCCTACAATGAGCAGTTCTTC. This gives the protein CASGTVVSYNEQFF.

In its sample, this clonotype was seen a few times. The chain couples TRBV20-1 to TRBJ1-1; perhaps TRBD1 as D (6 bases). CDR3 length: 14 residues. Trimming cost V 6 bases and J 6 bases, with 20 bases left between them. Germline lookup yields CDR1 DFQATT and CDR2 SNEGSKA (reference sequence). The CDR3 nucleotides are TGCAGTGCCCGAAAGGGGACATTTTTTTCTGAAGCTTTCTTT. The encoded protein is CSARKGTFFSEAFF.

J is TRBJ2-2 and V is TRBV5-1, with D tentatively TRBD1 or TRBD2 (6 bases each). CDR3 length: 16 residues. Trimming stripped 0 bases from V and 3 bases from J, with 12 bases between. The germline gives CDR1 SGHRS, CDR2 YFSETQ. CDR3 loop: CASSLAPGADTGELFF. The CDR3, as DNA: TGCGCCAGCAGCTTGGCTCCGGGGGCCGACACCGGGGAGCTGTTTTTT.

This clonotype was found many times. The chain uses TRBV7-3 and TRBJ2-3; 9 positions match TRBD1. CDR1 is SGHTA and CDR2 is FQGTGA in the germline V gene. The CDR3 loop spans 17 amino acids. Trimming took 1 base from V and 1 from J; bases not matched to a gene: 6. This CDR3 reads CASSLMGTGGGTDTQYF. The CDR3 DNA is TGTGCCAGCAGCTTAATGGGCACAGGGGGCGGCACAGATACGCAGTATTTT. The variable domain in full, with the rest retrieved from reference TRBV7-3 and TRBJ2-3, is GAGVSQTPSNKVTEKGKYVELRCDPISGHTALYWYRQSLGQGPEFLIYFQGTGAADDSGLPNDRFFAVRPEGSVSTLKIQRTERGDSAVYLCASSLMGTGGGTDTQYFGPGTRLTVL.

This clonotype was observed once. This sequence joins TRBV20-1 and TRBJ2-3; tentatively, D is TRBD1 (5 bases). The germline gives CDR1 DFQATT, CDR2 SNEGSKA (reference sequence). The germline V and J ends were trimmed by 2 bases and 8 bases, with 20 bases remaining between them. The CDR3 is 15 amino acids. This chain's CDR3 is CSARFQGALPSTQYF. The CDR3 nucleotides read TGCAGTGCTAGATTTCAAGGGGCCCTGCCGAGTACGCAGTATTTT.

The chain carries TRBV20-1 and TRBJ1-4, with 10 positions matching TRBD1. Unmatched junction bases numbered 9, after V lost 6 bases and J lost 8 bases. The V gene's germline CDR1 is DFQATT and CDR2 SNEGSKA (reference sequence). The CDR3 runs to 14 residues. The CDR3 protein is CSALWGQGMEKLFF. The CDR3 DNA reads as TGCAGTGCCCTATGGGGACAGGGGATGGAAAAACTGTTTTTT.

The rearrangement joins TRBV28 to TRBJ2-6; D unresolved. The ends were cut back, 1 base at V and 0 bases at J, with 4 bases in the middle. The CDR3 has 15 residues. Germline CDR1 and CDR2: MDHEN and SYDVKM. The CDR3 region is CASSLFGSGANVLTF. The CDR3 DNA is TGTGCCAGCAGTTTATTTGGCTCTGGGGCCAACGTCCTGACTTTC.

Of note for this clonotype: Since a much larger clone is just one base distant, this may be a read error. The CDR3 coding sequence is TGTGCCAGCCAGGGACCTACACCTGGGGGGACCCAGTACTTC. Protein: CASQGPTPGGTQYF. The chain uses TRBV6-2 or TRBV6-3 and TRBJ2-5; D assignment may be TRBD1 or TRBD2 (5 bases each). Germline loops: CDR1 MNHEY, CDR2 SVGEGT. The ends were cut back, 8 bases at V and 7 bases at J, with 20 bases in the middle. There are 14 residues in the CDR3.

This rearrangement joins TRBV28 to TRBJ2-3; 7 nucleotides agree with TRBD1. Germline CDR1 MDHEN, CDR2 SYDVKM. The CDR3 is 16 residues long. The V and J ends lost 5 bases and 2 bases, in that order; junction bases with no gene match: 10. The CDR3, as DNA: TGTGCCAGCAGTCCAACTACAGGGGCCTACACAGATACGCAGTATTTT. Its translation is CASSPTTGAYTDTQYF.

This chain's CDR3 is CASSYDGTYTDTQYF. The CDR3 nucleotides read TGTGCCAGCAGTTACGACGGGACCTACACAGATACGCAGTATTTT. The rearrangement links TRBV6-2 or TRBV6-3 to TRBJ2-3, with D perhaps TRBD1 or TRBD2 (5 bases each). The germline gives CDR1 MNHEY, CDR2 SVGEGT. The CDR3 loop spans 15 amino acids. Trimming shortened V by 2 bases and J by 2 bases, and 11 bases separated the two germline ends.

The CDR3 loop is CASSVDRLSRYEQYF. In nucleotides, the CDR3 is TGTGCCAGCAGCGTGGACAGGCTTTCACGCTACGAGCAGTACTTC. The V gene is TRBV7-2, the J gene TRBJ2-7, with 7 nucleotides matching TRBD1. The CDR3 has 15 amino acids. The J segment lost 3 bases and the V segment lost 5 bases, leaving 10 bases of the junction unmatched. Germline lookup yields CDR1 SGHTA and CDR2 FQGNSA.

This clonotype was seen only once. The CDR3 reads CASSADPRDTEAFF. The CDR3 nucleotides read TGTGCCAGCAGCGCCGACCCAAGGGACACTGAAGCTTTCTTT. V is TRBV9 and J is TRBJ1-1; D not certain. V lost 3 bases, J lost 3 bases, and 12 bases lay in between. The CDR3 runs to 14 residues. From germline, CDR1 is SGDLS and CDR2 YYNGEE. Full variable domain (remainder filled in from reference TRBV9 and TRBJ1-1): DSGVTQTPKHLITATGQRVTLRCSPRSGDLSVYWYQQSLDQGLQFLIQYYNGEERAKGNILERFSAQQFPDLHSELNLSSLELGDSALYFCASSADPRDTEAFFGQGTRLTVV.

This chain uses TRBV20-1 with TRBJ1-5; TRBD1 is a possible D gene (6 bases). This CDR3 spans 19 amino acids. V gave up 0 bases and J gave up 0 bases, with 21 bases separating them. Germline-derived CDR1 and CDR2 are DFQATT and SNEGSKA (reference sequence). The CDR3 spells CSARERLPGVIHSNQPQHF. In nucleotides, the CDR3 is TGCAGTGCTAGAGAGCGACTGCCAGGGGTAATCCATAGCAATCAGCCCCAGCATTTT.

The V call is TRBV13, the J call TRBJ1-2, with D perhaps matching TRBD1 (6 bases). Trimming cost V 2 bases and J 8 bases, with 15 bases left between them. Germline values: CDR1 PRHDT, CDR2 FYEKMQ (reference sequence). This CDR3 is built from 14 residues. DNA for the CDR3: TGTGCCAGCAGCTTACGGACAGACTTGCGCGGCTACACCTTC. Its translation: CASSLRTDLRGYTF.

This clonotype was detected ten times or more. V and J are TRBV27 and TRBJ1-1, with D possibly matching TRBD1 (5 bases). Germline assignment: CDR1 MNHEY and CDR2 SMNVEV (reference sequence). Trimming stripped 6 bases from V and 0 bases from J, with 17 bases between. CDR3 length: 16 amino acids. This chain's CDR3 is CASSLLSTDMNTEAFF. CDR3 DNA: TGTGCCAGCAGCCTGCTTTCGACAGATATGAACACTGAAGCTTTCTTT.

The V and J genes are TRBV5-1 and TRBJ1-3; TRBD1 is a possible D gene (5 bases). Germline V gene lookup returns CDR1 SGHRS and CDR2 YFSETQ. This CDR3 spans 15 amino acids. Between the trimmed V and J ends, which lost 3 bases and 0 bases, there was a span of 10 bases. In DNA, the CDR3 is TGCGCCAGCAGCTCCGGGACCACCTCTGGAAACACCATATATTTT. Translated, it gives CASSSGTTSGNTIYF.